One sample yielded the 21 T cell receptor beta chains listed below, sequenced in a study of tissue T cells after allogeneic stem cell transplantation. Time point meaning: mouse harvest day 7 after allogeneic transplant. Each mouse received 10^7 T-cell-depleted marrow cells plus 10^6 splenic CD5+ T cells by tail vein. The data were produced by immunoSEQ multiplex PCR, yet TCRdb's version contains in-frame clones alone and is incomplete. The sample comprises about 9,500 clones, about 47% of which are singletons, and roughly 7% rests with the top ten. The sample consisted of gut tissue. The receptor set was obtained from a female BALB/c mouse given C57BL/6 T cells with graft-versus-host disease after an allogeneic hematopoietic cell transplant.

With regard to this clone: Germline and genes here are mouse. The read ends 1 residue before the CDR3 terminus; that terminus is restored from the germline J gene. V and J are TRBV15 and TRBJ2-7, with 12 bases that match TRBD2. This CDR3 spans 14 amino acids. Germline lookup yields CDR1 SGHND and CDR2 FRSKSL. V shed 6 bases, J shed 4 bases, and the junction held 4 bases outside the gene matches. The CDR3 bases that were read are TGTGCCAGCAGCTCCGGGACTGGGGGGTATGAACAGTAC. Translating it yields CASSSGTGGYEQY. The full CDR3 sequence reads CASSSGTGGYEQYF.

In regard to this clone: Genes and germline come from the mouse. The missing CDR3 end, 1 residue past where the read stops, is filled in from the germline J gene. This chain joins TRBV3 and TRBJ2-4; 7 positions match TRBD2. Germline-derived CDR1 and CDR2 are SNHLY and FYNGKV (reference sequence). The CDR3 sequence is 15 residues long. The V gene end was trimmed by 2 bases and the J gene end by 0 bases; junction bases not matched to a gene: 2. The CDR3 spells CASSLSWGSQNTLYF. The CDR3 DNA, read in part, is TGTGCCAGCAGCTTAAGCTGGGGGAGTCAAAACACCTTGTAC.

A word on this clone: Genes and germline are mouse. The sequenced fragment ends 1 residue before the CDR3 boundary, so the rest is inferred from the germline J gene. The V call is TRBV26, the J call TRBJ2-5; D is undetermined. This CDR3 has 14 residues. The V end was cut by 1 base, the J end by 0 bases, with 5 bases between. Germline CDR1 KGHPV, CDR2 FQNQEV (reference sequence). CDR3 loop: CASSLFSNQDTQYF. The part of the CDR3 DNA that was read is TGTGCCAGCAGTCTGTTCAGTAACCAAGACACCCAGTAC.

This clone appeared a single time. Gene and germline names: mouse. The read ends 1 residue before the CDR3 terminus; that terminus is restored from the germline J gene. The J gene is TRBJ2-2, the V gene TRBV5; no clear D gene. This CDR3 contains 16 residues. V lost 4 bases to trimming and J lost 0 bases, with 12 bases between them. CDR1 and CDR2 (germline): LGHNA, YNLKQL (reference sequence). This CDR3 reads CASSPRTPANTGQLYF. The part of the CDR3 DNA that was read is TGTGCCAGCAGCCCCCGAACACCCGCAAACACCGGGCAGCTCTAC.

A remark on this clone: Gene labels here are mouse ones. Read sequence stops 1 residue before the CDR3 end, and the germline J gene provides the missing end. The genes are TRBV16 and TRBJ2-4; 10 bases fit TRBD2. Germline CDR1 reads SGHSA; CDR2 reads FRNQAP. Trimming took 5 bases from V and 3 from J; bases not matched to a gene: 2. The CDR3 has 14 amino acids. CDR3 DNA, as far as it was read: TGTGCAAGCAGCGAGACTGGGGGGCAAAACACCTTGTAC. This translates into CASSETGGQNTLY. The whole CDR3 protein reads CASSETGGQNTLYF.

Notes on this clone: Mouse gene names apply. The read terminates 1 residue before the CDR3 end, so the remaining end is supplied by the germline J gene. The gene calls are TRBV17 and TRBJ2-5; 12 nucleotides agree with TRBD2. Germline V CDR1 and CDR2: MNHDT, YYDKIL. The CDR3 runs 15 residues. The ends lost 6 bases at V and 3 bases at J; junction bases unmatched: 4. The sequenced CDR3 bases are TGTGCTAGCAGCGCGGACTGGGGGGGGCAAGACACCCAGTAC. Translation: CASSADWGGQDTQY. The whole CDR3 sequence reads CASSADWGGQDTQYF. Complete variable domain (other parts from reference TRBV17 and TRBJ2-5): DTTVKQNPRYKLARVGKPVNLICSQTMNHDTMYWYQKKPNQAPKLLLFYYDKILNREADTFEKFQSSRPNNSFCSLYIGSAGLEYSAMYLCASSADWGGQDTQYFGPGTRLLVL.

About this clone itself: Gene names and germline refer to mouse. The read gets to within 1 residue of the CDR3 end, and the germline J gene fills in the rest. The chain joins TRBV13-3 to TRBJ2-7; 7 bases align to TRBD2. V shed 3 bases, J shed 0 bases, and the junction held 3 bases outside the gene matches. CDR3 length: 14 residues. Germline CDR1 NNHDY, CDR2 SYVADS. This CDR3 reads CASSGGGSSYEQYF. CDR3 bases read: TGTGCCAGCAGTGGGGGGGGAAGCTCCTATGAACAGTAC.

Details on this clone: The germline and genes are mouse ones. The read falls 1 residue short of the CDR3 end, and the missing part is taken from the germline J gene. The chain couples TRBV3 to TRBJ1-4; maybe TRBD1 (5 bases). Germline V gene data show CDR1 as SNHLY and CDR2 as FYNGKV (reference sequence). The CDR3 covers 14 residues. Trimming shortened V by 2 bases and J by 7 bases, and 11 bases separated the two germline ends. The CDR3 DNA, read in part, is TGTGCCAGCAGCTTATCAGGGAGAGGCGAAAGATTATTT. Protein sequence: CASSLSGRGERLF. The whole CDR3 protein reads CASSLSGRGERLFF.

Concerning this clone itself: Germline and genes here are mouse. The CDR3 end falls 1 residue outside the read, so it is completed with the germline J gene. V usage is TRBV5 and J usage is TRBJ1-5, with D tentatively TRBD1 (6 bases). Germline V lookup: CDR1 LGHNA, CDR2 YNLKQL (reference sequence). With 4 bases removed from V and 0 bases from J, the gap between germline ends came to 7 bases. The CDR3 has 14 amino acids. The chain's CDR3 is CASSPDSNNQAPLF. Incomplete CDR3 DNA: TGTGCCAGCAGCCCGGACAGTAACAACCAGGCTCCGCTT.

This clone showed up just once. Gene names and germline refer to mouse. The CDR3 goes on 1 residue after the read ends, and that part is filled in from the germline J gene. J is TRBJ2-1 and V is TRBV3; D might be TRBD2 (6 bases). V dropped 1 base and J dropped 6 bases, with 7 bases sitting between them. This CDR3 is built from 13 residues. CDR1 SNHLY and CDR2 FYNGKV come from the germline V gene (reference sequence). CDR3 amino acids: CASSLVGGAEQFF. The sequenced part of the CDR3 DNA is TGTGCCAGCAGCTTAGTTGGGGGTGCTGAGCAGTTC.

This clone was found a few times. The genes are named according to mouse. The DNA ends 1 residue before the CDR3 does, and the rest of the CDR3 is filled in from the germline J gene. The chain combines TRBV3 with TRBJ2-4; TRBD1 might be the D (6 bases). Germline CDR1 reads SNHLY; CDR2 reads FYNGKV (reference sequence). The V end lost 5 bases, the J end lost 0 bases, and 9 bases lay between the germline ends. The CDR3 covers 14 residues. CDR3 bases read: TGTGCCAGCAGCATACAGGGTAGTCAAAACACCTTGTAC. Translating gives CASSIQGSQNTLY. The CDR3 reads in full as CASSIQGSQNTLYF. The full variable domain, in which reference TRBV3 and TRBJ2-4 provide the parts outside the CDR3, is GPKVLQIPSHQIIDMGQMVTLNCDPVSNHLYFYWYKQILGQQMEFLVNFYNGKVMEKSKLFKDQFSVERPDGSYFTLKIQPTALEDSAVYFCASSIQGSQNTLYFGAGTRLSVL.

Concerning this clone: Germline and genes here are mouse. The read terminates 1 residue ahead of where the CDR3 ends, so the germline J gene completes it. V and J are TRBV15 and TRBJ2-5; maybe TRBD1 (5 bases). There are 13 residues in the CDR3. Germline V gene data show CDR1 as SGHND and CDR2 as FRSKSL. V was pared by 6 bases and J by 0 bases, with 7 bases between. Here the CDR3 reads CASSQGNQDTQYF. The sequenced part of the CDR3 DNA is TGTGCCAGCAGCCAGGGTAACCAAGACACCCAGTAC.

As to this clone: Mouse germline and gene names are used. With the read ending 1 residue before the CDR3 end, the germline J gene is used to fill in that end. V gene TRBV13-1 combines with J gene TRBJ1-1; D is unclear. The germline V gene encodes CDR1 NSHNY and CDR2 SYGAGN. There are 13 residues in the CDR3. V was shortened by 2 bases and J by 0 bases, with 5 bases between the two germline ends. This CDR3 is CASSEQPNTEVFF. The covered CDR3 bases are TGTGCCAGCAGTGAACAGCCAAACACAGAAGTCTTC.

Of note for this clone: Here the gene names and germline are mouse. The DNA ends 1 residue before the CDR3 does, and the rest of the CDR3 is filled in from the germline J gene. This chain uses TRBV26 with TRBJ2-7; 12 positions agree with TRBD2. The V and J ends lost 2 bases and 4 bases, in that order; junction bases with no gene match: 3. This CDR3 is built from 15 residues. Germline loops: CDR1 KGHPV, CDR2 FQNQEV (reference sequence). The sequenced part of the CDR3 DNA is TGTGCCAGCAGTCTGGGACTGGGGGGGTCATATGAACAGTAC. This encodes CASSLGLGGSYEQY. The whole CDR3 sequence reads CASSLGLGGSYEQYF.

Of note for this clone: Mouse gene names apply. Coverage ceases 1 residue before the CDR3 finishes, and the germline J gene fills in the end. The chain combines TRBV12-2 with TRBJ2-2; D ambiguous. V was pared by 0 bases and J by 0 bases, with 7 bases between. This CDR3 has 15 residues. In germline, CDR1 is SGHLS, CDR2 HYDKME. CDR3 sequence: CASSLVQANTGQLYF. The sequenced CDR3 bases are TGTGCCAGCTCTCTCGTTCAGGCAAACACCGGGCAGCTCTAC.

With respect to this clone: The gene symbols are mouse symbols. The CDR3 end lies 1 residue beyond the end of the read and is filled in from the germline J gene. V and J are TRBV23 and TRBJ2-7; the D call in the table, TRBD2, was not verified against the DNA. The CDR3 loop spans 15 amino acids. In germline, CDR1 is KGHTA, CDR2 FQNQQP. This CDR3 reads CSSSQSFGGEGEQYF. The part of the CDR3 DNA that was read is TGCTCCAGCAGTCAATCGTTTGGGGGGGAGGGGGAACAGTAC. The entire variable domain, with the rest obtained from reference TRBV23 and TRBJ2-7, is as follows: DAAVTQKPRYLIKMKGQEAEMKCIPEKGHTAVFWYQQKQSKELKFLIYFQNQQPLDQIDMVKERFSAVCPSSSLCSLGIRTCEAEDSALYLCSSSQSFGGEGEQYFGPGTRLTVL.

To note about this clone: Gene names denote mouse genes. The CDR3 goes on 1 residue after the read ends, and that part is filled in from the germline J gene. The chain employs TRBV26 and TRBJ2-4, with TRBD2 matching 13 bases. With V trimmed by 4 bases and J by 5 bases, 0 bases remained unmatched. Per the germline V gene, CDR1 is KGHPV and CDR2 is FQNQEV (reference sequence). The length of the CDR3 is 14 residues. The CDR3 sequence: CASSRDWGGNTLYF. The sequenced CDR3 bases are TGTGCCAGCAGTCGGGACTGGGGGGGAAACACCTTGTAC.

To note about this clone: Gene names and germline match the mouse. The sequenced part of the CDR3 DNA is TGTGCAAGCAGCTTACAGGGGGCCACAGAAGTCTTC. It encodes CASSLQGATEVF. The complete CDR3 reads CASSLQGATEVFF. The V and J genes are TRBV16 and TRBJ1-1, with 8 positions matching TRBD1. The read stops 1 residue short of the end of the CDR3; the missing end is completed from the germline J gene. The germline V gene has CDR1 SGHSA and CDR2 FRNQAP. The CDR3 contains 13 residues. The junction had 0 bases not matched to a gene; V was cut back by 2 bases and J by 4 bases.

This clone is a singleton in its sample. The gene symbols are mouse symbols. The read comes to an end 1 residue before the CDR3 does, leaving the germline J gene to fill in the end. The chain is built from TRBV4 and TRBJ1-3; 7 bases map to TRBD1. Germline lookup yields CDR1 LGHDT and CDR2 YNNKQL (reference sequence). V shed 6 bases and J 2 bases; nucleotides not matched to a gene: 4. There are 14 residues in the CDR3. The CDR3 region is CASRLQGTGNTLYF. The sequenced part of the CDR3 DNA is TGTGCCAGCAGATTACAGGGGACTGGAAATACGCTCTAT. Looking up the rest from reference TRBV4 and TRBJ1-3 gives the full variable domain: ETAVFQTPNYHVTQVGNEVSFNCKQTLGHDTMYWYKQDSKKLLKIMFSYNNKQLIVNETVPRRFSPQSSDKAHLNLRIKSVEPEDSAVYLCASRLQGTGNTLYFGEGSRLIVV.

Only a few counts were recorded for this clone. Gene names follow the mouse nomenclature. The read ends 1 residue early relative to the CDR3; the germline J gene fills the gap. The chain joins TRBV12-1 to TRBJ1-2; a possible D gene is TRBD1 (5 bases). Trimming pared 2 bases from V and 0 bases from J, leaving 15 bases between. From germline, CDR1 is SGHSN and CDR2 HYEKVE. The CDR3 runs 16 residues. CDR3 protein: CASSPFPDRANSDYTF. The part of the CDR3 DNA that was read is TGTGCCAGCTCTCCCTTCCCCGACAGAGCAAACTCCGACTACACC.

Concerning this clone itself: Genes and germline are mouse. The CDR3 here is CASSPNRKDTQYF. The covered CDR3 bases are TGTGCCAGCAGCCCCAACAGGAAAGACACCCAGTAC. The V gene is TRBV3, the J gene TRBJ2-5, with D possibly TRBD1 on 5 matching bases. Coverage ceases 1 residue before the CDR3 finishes, and the germline J gene fills in the end. V was trimmed by 5 bases and J by 4 bases, leaving 10 bases between them. Germline values: CDR1 SNHLY, CDR2 FYNGKV (reference sequence). The CDR3 contains 13 residues.